The clone carrying this T cell receptor (beta chain) was seen ten or more times. Antigen unknown. Germline V CDR1 and CDR2: MNHEY, SVGEGT. The V end lost 10 bases, the J end lost 5 bases, and 14 bases lay between the germline ends. This CDR3 comprises 13 residues. The data derive from a study of T cell repertoires in cytomegalovirus infection. As for the study in general: Signatures in public TCR beta sequences pointed to both CMV infection and matching HLA type.

Broader study findings: HLA-C-restricted CMV-specific TCR beta clonotypes were dominant in the ex vivo response. Carriage of CMV together with the relevant HLA was identifiable through cumulative public TCR beta family frequency.

MiXCR was run by TCRdb on the reads, yielding one entry per CDR3 protein. Of 480,000 or so distinct CDR3 sequences detected, 10% to 12% appear once; the ten largest clones hold roughly 10%. V is TRBV6-2 or TRBV6-3 and J is TRBJ2-2, with unresolved D. The TCR comes from a human donor in good health (CMV status not recorded). Some clones in this sample may be carry-over from other donors' samples. The specimen was PBMCs. CDR3 sequence: CAIPGPITGELFF. CDR3 in DNA: TGTGCCATCCCGGGTCCCATTACCGGGGAGCTGTTTTTT.